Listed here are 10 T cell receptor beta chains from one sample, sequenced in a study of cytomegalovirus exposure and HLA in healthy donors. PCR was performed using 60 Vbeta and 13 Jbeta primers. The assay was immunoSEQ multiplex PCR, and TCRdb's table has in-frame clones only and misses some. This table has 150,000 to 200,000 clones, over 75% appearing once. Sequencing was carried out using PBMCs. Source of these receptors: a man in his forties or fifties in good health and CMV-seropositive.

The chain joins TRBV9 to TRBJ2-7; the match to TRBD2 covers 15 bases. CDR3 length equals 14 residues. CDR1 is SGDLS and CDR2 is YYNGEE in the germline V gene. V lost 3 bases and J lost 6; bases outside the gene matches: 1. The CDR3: CASSAGLAGGEQYF. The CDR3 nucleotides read TGTGCCAGCAGCGCGGGACTAGCGGGGGGCGAGCAGTACTTC.

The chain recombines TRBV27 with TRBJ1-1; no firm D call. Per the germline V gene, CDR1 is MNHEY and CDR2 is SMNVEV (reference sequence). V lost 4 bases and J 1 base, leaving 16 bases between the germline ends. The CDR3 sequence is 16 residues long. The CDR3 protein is CASSSLPGASNTEAFF. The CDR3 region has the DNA TGTGCCAGCAGTTCACTACCGGGAGCATCGAACACTGAAGCTTTCTTT.

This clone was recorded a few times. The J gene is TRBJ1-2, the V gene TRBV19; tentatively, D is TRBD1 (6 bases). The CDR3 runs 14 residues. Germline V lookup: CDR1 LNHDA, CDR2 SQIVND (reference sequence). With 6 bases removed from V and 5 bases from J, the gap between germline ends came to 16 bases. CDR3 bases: TGTGCCAGTAGCCGGGGGCGGGAGCTGTATGGCTACACCTTC. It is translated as CASSRGRELYGYTF. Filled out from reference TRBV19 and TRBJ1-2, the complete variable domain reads DGGITQSPKYLFRKEGQNVTLSCEQNLNHDAMYWYRQDPGQGLRLIYYSQIVNDFQKGDIAEGYSVSREKKESFPLTVTSAQKNPTAFYLCASSRGRELYGYTFGSGTRLTVV.

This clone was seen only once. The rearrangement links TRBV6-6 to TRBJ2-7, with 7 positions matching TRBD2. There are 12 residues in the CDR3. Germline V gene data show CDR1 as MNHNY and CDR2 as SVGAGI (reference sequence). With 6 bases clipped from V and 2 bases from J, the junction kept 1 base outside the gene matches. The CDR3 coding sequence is TGTGCCAGCAGCGCGGGGGCCTACGAGCAGTACTTC. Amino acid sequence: CASSAGAYEQYF.

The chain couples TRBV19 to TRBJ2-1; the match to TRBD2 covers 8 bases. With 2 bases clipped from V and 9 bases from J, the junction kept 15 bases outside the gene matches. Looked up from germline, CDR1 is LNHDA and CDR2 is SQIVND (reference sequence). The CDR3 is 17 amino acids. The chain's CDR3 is CASSISGSNFYSGEQFF. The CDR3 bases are TGTGCCAGTAGTATAAGCGGGAGTAATTTTTATTCCGGTGAGCAGTTCTTC.

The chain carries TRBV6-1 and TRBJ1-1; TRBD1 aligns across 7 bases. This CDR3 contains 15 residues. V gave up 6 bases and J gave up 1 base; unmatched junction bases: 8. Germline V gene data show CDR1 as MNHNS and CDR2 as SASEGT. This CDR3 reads CASSLRTGGNTEAFF. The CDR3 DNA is TGTGCCAGCAGCCTGCGGACAGGCGGGAACACTGAAGCTTTCTTT.

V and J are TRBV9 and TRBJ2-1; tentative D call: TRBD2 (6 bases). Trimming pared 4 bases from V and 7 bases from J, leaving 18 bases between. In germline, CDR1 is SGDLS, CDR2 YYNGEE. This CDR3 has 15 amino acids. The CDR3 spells CASSPEGTWPNEQFF. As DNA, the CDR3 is TGTGCCAGCAGCCCGGAGGGCACTTGGCCTAATGAGCAGTTCTTC.

The DNA for the CDR3 is TGCAGCGTTGAATTCCCAGGTCAGTTCTTC. This encodes CSVEFPGQFF. The chain is built from TRBV29-1 and TRBJ2-1, with unresolved D. V lost 2 bases and J 13 bases, leaving 9 bases between the germline ends. Germline V gene sequence: CDR1 SQVTM, CDR2 ANQGSEA. This CDR3 comprises 10 residues.

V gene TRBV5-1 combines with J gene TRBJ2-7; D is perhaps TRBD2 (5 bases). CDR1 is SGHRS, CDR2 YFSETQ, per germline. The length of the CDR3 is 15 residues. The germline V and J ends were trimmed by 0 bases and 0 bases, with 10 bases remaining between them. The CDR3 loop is CASSLVAGPSYEQYF. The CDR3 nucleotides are TGCGCCAGCAGCTTGGTGGCGGGCCCCTCCTACGAGCAGTACTTC.

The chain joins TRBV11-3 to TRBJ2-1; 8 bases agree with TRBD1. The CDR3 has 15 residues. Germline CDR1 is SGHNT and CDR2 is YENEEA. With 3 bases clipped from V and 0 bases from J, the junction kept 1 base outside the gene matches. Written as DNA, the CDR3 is TGTGCCAGCAGCTTGGGACAGGCCTCCTACAATGAGCAGTTCTTC. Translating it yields CASSLGQASYNEQFF.